The clone carrying this T cell receptor beta chain was counted a few times. Its specificity is unknown. This sample is part of a study of CD8 T cells in ankylosing spondylitis. Points from the study as a whole: Disease-linked clones had a CD8+ phenotype and relatively low frequency in peripheral blood.

Germline V gene lookup returns CDR1 DFQATT and CDR2 SNEGSKA (reference sequence). Trimming removed 0 bases at V and 0 bases at J, with 9 bases between. There are 14 residues in the CDR3. TCRdb re-called the 5' RACE reads through MiXCR, storing one row per CDR3 protein. The data contain roughly 180,000 distinct CDR3 sequences, about 13% of them seen just once; the ten biggest clones take up approximately 15%. The TCR comes from a male donor with ankylosing spondylitis or in good health (not recorded which). The chain is built from TRBV20-1 and TRBJ2-7; D not resolved. Sequences were obtained from blood, either unsorted or a sorted T cell fraction (not recorded which). The CDR3 reads CSARDLRSSYEQYF. CDR3 bases: TGCAGTGCTAGAGATCTCCGGAGCTCCTACGAGCAGTACTTC.